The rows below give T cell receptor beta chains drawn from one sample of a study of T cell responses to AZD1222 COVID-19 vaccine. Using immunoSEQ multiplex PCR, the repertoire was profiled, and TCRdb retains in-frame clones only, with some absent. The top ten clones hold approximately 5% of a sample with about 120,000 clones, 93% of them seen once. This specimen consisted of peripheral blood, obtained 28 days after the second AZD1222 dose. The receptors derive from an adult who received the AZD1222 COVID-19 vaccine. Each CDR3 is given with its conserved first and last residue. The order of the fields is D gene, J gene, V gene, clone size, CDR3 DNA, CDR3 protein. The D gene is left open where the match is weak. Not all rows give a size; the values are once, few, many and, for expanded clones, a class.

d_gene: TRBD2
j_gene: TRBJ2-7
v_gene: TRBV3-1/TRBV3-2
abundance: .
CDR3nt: TGTGCCAGCAGCCAGCCCGGGACTAGCGGGAGCTACGAGCAGTACTTC
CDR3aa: CASSQPGTSGSYEQYF

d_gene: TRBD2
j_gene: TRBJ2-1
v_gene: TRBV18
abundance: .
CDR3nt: TGTGCCAGCTCACCTGAGACTAGCGGGGACAATGAGCAGTTCTTC
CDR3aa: CASSPETSGDNEQFF

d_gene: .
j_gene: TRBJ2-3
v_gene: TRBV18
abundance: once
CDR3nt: TGTGCCAGCTCACCCCTACTCGACAGCACAGATACGCAGTATTTT
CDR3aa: CASSPLLDSTDTQYF

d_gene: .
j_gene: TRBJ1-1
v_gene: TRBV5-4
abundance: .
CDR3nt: TGTGCCAGCAGCCTGGCTACGGGGGTGAACACTGAAGCTTTCTTT
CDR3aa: CASSLATGVNTEAFF

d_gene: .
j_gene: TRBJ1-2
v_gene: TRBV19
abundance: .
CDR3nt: TGTGCCAGTAGTATAGGGCACCTTGGAAGAGGCTACACCTTC
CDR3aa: CASSIGHLGRGYTF

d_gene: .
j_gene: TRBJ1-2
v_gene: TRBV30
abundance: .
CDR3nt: TGTGCCTGGAGTGTGGAGGGGGGATTCTACACCTTC
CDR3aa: CAWSVEGGFYTF

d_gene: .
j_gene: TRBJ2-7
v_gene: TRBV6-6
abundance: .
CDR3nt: TGTGCCAGCAGATCAACCGGGGACTACGAGCAGTACTTC
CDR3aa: CASRSTGDYEQYF

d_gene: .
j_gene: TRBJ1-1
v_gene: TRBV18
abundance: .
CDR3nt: TGTGCCAGCTCACCGGGGGTCGGCACTGAAGCTTTCTTT
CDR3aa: CASSPGVGTEAFF

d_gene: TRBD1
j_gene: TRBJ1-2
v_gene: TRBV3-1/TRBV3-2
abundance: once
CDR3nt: TGTGCCAGCAGCCAAGATCCGGGGGACAGGTTTAAGCTAGGCTATGGCTACACCTTC
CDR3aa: CASSQDPGDRFKLGYGYTF

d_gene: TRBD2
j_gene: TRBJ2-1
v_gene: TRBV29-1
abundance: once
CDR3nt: TGCAGCGGGGGCCACGGACTAGCGGGGAATGAGCAGTTCTTC
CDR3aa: CSGGHGLAGNEQFF

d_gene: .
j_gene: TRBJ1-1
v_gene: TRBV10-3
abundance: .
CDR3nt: TGTGCCATCAGCCCGGCCACAGGGTCCACTGAAGCTTTCTTT
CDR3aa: CAISPATGSTEAFF

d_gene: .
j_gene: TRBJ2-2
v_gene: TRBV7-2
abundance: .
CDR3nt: TGTGCCAGCAGCCTAACTTCGTACGGGGAGCTGTTTTTT
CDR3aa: CASSLTSYGELFF

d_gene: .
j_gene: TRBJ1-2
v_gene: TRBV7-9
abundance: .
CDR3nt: TGTGCCAGCAGCTTAGTATCCTCTAACTATGGCTACACCTTC
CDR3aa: CASSLVSSNYGYTF

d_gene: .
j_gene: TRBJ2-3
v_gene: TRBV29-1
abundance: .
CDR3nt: TGCAGCGTTGAAGGACCAGCCCAAGATACGCAGTATTTT
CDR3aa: CSVEGPAQDTQYF

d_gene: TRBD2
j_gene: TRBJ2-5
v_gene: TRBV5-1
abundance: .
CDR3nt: TGCGCCAGCAGCTCACTAGCGGGGGACCAAGAGACCCAGTACTTC
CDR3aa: CASSSLAGDQETQYF

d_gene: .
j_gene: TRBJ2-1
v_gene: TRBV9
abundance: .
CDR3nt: TGTGCCAGCAGCCCTAGGAGCGGCAGCTTTTACAATGAGCAGTTCTTC
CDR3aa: CASSPRSGSFYNEQFF

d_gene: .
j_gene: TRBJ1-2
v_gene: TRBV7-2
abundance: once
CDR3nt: TGTGCCAGCAGCTTAAACAGGGCGGGTGGCTACACCTTC
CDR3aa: CASSLNRAGGYTF

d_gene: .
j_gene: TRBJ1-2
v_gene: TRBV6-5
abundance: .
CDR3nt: TGTGCCAGCAGACAGGGTTCGGGGATCTATGGCTACACCTTC
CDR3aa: CASRQGSGIYGYTF

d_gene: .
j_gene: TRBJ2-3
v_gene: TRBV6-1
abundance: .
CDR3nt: TGTGCCAGCAGTGTGACACCGGGACGGCACCCAGGGGATACGCAGTATTTT
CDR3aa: CASSVTPGRHPGDTQYF

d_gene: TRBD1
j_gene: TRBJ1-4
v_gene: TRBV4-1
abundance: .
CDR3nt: TGCGCCAGCAGGCCCGACAGGGCAGGAAATGAAAAACTGTTTTTT
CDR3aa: CASRPDRAGNEKLFF

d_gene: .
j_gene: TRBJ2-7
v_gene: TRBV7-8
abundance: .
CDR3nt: TGTGCCAGCAGCCTATCCTACGAGCAGTACTTC
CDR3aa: CASSLSYEQYF

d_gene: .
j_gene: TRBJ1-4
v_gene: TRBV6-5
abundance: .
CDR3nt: TGTGCCAGCAGGCCGACGGGACCTAATGAAAAACTGTTTTTT
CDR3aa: CASRPTGPNEKLFF

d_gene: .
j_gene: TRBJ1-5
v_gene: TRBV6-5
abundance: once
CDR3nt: TGTGCCAGCAGCCTTACAGGGACCAATCAGCCCCAGCATTTT
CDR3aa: CASSLTGTNQPQHF

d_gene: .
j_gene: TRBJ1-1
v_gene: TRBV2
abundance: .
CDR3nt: TGTGCTAGCGAGGCTTGGGGAGGCACTGAAGCTTTCTTT
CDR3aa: CASEAWGGTEAFF

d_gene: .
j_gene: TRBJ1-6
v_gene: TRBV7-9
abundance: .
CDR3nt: TGTGCCAGCAGCCTCGACAGCTTTTCACCCCTCCACTTT
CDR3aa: CASSLDSFSPLHF

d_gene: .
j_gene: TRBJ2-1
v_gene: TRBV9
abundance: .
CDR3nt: TGTGCCAGCAGCCCTCGGTCGGGGACGGACTACAATGAGCAGTTCTTC
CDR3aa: CASSPRSGTDYNEQFF

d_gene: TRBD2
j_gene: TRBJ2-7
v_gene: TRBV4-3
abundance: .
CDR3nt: TGCGCCAGCAGCCAAGAAGATCGAGCGGGGTACGAGCAGTACTTC
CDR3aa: CASSQEDRAGYEQYF

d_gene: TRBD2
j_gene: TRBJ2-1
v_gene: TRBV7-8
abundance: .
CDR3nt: TGTGCCAGCAGCTTATCCGGGACTACCTACAATGAGCAGTTCTTC
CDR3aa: CASSLSGTTYNEQFF

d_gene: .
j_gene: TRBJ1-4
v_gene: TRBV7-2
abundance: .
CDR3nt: TGTGCCAGCAGCCCCGACGGACGTGACGGTGAAAAACTGTTTTTT
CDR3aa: CASSPDGRDGEKLFF

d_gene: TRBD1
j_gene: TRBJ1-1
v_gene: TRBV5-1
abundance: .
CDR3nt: TGCGCCAGCAGCCCACAGGGGAATCTGGGGAGCACTGAAGCTTTCTTT
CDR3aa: CASSPQGNLGSTEAFF

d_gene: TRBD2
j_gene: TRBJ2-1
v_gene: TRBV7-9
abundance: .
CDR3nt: TGTGCCAGCAGCTCCACCAGACTAGCGGGATTACCCTACAATGAGCAGTTCTTC
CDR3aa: CASSSTRLAGLPYNEQFF